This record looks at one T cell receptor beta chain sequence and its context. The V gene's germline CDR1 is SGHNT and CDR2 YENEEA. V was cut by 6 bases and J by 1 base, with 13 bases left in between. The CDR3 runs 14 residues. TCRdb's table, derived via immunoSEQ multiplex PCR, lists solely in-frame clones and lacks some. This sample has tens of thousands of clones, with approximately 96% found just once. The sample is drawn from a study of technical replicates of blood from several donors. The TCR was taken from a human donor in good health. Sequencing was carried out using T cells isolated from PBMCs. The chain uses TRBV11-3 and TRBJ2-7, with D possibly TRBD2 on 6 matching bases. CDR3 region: CASRTGTGSYEQYF. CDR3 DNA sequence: TGTGCCAGCAGGACCGGGACTGGATCCTACGAGCAGTACTTC.